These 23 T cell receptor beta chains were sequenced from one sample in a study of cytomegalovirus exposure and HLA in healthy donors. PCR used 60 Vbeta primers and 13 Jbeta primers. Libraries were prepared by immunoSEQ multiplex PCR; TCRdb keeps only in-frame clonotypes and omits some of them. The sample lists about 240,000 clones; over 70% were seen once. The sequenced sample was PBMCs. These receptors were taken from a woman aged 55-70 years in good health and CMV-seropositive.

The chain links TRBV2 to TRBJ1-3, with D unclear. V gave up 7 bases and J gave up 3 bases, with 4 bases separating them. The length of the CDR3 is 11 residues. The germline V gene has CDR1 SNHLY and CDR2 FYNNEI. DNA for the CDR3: TGTGCCAGCACCTTTGGAAACACCATATATTTT. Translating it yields CASTFGNTIYF.

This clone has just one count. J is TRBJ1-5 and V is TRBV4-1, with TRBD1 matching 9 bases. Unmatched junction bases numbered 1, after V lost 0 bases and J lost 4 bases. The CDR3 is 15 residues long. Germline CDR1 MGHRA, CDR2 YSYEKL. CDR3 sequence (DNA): TGCGCCAGCAGCCAAGAACAGGGGGCGAATCAGCCCCAGCATTTT. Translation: CASSQEQGANQPQHF.

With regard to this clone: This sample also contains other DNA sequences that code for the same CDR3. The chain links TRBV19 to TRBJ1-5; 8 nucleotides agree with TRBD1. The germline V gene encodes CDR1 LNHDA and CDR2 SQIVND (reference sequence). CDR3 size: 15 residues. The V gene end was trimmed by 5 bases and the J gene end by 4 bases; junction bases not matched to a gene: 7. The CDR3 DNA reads TGTGCCAGTAGTTCAGCAGGGGGCAGGAATCAGCCCCAGCATTTT. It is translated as CASSSAGGRNQPQHF.

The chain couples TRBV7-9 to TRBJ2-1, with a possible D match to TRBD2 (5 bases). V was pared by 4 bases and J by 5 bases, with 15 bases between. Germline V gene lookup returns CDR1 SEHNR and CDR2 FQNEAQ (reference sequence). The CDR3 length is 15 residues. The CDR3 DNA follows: TGTGCCAGCAGCTCGAGTGGGGAGTGGGACAATGAGCAGTTCTTC. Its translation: CASSSSGEWDNEQFF.

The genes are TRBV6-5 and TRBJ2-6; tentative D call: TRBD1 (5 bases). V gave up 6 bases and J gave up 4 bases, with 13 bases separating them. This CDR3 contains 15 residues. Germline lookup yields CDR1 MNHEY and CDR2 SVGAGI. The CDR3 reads CASRRPGSGANVLTF. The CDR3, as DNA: TGTGCCAGCAGACGACCAGGGTCCGGGGCCAACGTCCTGACTTTC.

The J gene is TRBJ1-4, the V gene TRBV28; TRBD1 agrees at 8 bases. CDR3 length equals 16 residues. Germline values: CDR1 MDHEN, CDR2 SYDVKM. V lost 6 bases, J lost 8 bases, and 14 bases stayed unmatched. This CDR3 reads CASSLWAGQGLEKLFF. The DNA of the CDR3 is TGTGCCAGCAGCCTCTGGGCCGGACAGGGTTTAGAAAAACTGTTTTTT.

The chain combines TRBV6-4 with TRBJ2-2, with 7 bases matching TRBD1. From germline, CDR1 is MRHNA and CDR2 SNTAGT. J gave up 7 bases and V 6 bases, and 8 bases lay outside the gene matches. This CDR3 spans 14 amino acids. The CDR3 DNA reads TGTGCCAGCAGACCACAGGGGCTGGTCGGGGAGCTGTTTTTT. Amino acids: CASRPQGLVGELFF.

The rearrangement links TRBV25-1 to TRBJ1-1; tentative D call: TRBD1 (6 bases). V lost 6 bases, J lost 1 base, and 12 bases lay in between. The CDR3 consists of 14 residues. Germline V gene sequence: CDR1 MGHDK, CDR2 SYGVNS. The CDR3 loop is CASRKGVSNTEAFF. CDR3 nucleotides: TGTGCCAGCAGAAAGGGGGTCTCGAACACTGAAGCTTTCTTT.

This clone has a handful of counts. The CDR3 nucleotides read TGTGCCAGCAGCCCCGGACAGGGGAGTGCCAAAAACATTCAGTACTTC. It translates to CASSPGQGSAKNIQYF. The chain links TRBV7-9 to TRBJ2-4; TRBD1 agrees at 9 bases. V was pared by 5 bases and J by 1 base, with 6 bases of the junction left unmatched. Germline V CDR1 and CDR2: SEHNR, FQNEAQ (reference sequence). The CDR3 consists of 16 residues.

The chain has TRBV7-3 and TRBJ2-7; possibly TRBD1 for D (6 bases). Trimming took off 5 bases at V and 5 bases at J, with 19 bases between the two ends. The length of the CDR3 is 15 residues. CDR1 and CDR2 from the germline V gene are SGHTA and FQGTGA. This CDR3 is CASSPGRGWPDEQYF. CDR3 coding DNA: TGTGCCAGCAGCCCCGGTAGGGGGTGGCCCGACGAGCAGTACTTC. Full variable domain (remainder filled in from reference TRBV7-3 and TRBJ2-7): GAGVSQTPSNKVTEKGKYVELRCDPISGHTALYWYRQSLGQGPEFLIYFQGTGAADDSGLPNDRFFAVRPEGSVSTLKIQRTERGDSAVYLCASSPGRGWPDEQYFGPGTRLTVT.

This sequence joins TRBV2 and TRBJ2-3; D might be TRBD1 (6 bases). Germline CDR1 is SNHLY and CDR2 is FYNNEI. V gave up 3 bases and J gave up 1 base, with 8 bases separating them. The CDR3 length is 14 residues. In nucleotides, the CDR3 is TGTGCCAGCAGTGACAGGACAGGCACAGATACGCAGTATTTT. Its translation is CASSDRTGTDTQYF.

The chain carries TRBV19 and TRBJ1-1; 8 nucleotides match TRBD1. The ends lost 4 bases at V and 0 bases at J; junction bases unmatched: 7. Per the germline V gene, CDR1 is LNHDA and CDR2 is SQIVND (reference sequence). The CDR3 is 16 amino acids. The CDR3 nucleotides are TGTGCCAGTAGTAGGACAGGGTGGGTCGTGAACACTGAAGCTTTCTTT. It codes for CASSRTGWVVNTEAFF.

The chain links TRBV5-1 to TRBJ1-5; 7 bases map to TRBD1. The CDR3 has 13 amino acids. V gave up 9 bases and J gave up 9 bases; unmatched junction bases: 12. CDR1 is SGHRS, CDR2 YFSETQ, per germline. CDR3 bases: TGCGCCATAGCCCAGGGACAGAGGGGGCCCCAGCATTTT. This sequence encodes CAIAQGQRGPQHF.

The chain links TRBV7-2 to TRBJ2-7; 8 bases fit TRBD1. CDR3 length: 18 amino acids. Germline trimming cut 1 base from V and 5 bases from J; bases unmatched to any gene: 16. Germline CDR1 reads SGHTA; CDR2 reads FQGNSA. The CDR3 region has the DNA TGTGCCAGCAGCTTAGGACAGGGGCTGGGCCCCAGGGGCCACGAGCAGTACTTC. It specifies CASSLGQGLGPRGHEQYF.

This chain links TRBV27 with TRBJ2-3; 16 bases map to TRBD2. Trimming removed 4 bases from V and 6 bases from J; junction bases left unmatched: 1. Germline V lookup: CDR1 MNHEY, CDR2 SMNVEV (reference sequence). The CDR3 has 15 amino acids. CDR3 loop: CASSSGLAGGDTQYF. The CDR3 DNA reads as TGTGCCAGCAGTTCGGGACTAGCGGGAGGGGATACGCAGTATTTT.

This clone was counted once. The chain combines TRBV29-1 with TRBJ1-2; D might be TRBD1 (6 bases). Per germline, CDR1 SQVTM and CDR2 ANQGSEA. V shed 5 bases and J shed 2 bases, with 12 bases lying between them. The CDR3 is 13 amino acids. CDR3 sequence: CSVTNRANYGYTF. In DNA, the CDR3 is TGCAGCGTTACAAACAGGGCGAACTATGGCTACACCTTC.

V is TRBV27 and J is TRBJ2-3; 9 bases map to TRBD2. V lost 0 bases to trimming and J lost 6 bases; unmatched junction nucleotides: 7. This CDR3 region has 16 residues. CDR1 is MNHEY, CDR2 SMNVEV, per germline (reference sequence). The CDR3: CASSLSGGRAPDTQYF. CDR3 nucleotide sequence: TGTGCCAGCAGTTTATCGGGCGGGAGGGCCCCGGATACGCAGTATTTT.

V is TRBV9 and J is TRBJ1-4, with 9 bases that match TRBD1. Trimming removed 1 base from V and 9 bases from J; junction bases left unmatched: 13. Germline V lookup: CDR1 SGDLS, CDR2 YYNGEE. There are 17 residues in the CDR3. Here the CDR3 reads CASSVRGQGPKWKKLFF. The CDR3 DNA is TGTGCCAGCAGCGTAAGGGGACAGGGCCCTAAATGGAAAAAACTGTTTTTT.

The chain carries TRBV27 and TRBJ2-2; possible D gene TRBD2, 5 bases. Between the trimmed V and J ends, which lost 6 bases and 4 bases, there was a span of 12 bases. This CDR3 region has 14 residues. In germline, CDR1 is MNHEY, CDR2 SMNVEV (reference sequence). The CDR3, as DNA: TGTGCCAGCAGACCACGGGGTTCCACCGGGGAGCTGTTTTTT. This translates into CASRPRGSTGELFF.

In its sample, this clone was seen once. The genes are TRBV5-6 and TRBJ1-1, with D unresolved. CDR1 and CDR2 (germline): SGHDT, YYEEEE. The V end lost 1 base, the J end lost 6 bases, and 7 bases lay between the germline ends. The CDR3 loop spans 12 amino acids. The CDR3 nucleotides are TGTGCCAGCAGCTTGCTGCTAGCTGAAGCTTTCTTT. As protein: CASSLLLAEAFF.

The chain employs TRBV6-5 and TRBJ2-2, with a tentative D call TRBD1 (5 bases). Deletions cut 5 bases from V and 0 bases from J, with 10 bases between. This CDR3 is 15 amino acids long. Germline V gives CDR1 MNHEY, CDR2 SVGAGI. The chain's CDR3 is CASSRQISNTGELFF. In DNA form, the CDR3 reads TGTGCCAGCAGTCGACAGATCTCGAACACCGGGGAGCTGTTTTTT.

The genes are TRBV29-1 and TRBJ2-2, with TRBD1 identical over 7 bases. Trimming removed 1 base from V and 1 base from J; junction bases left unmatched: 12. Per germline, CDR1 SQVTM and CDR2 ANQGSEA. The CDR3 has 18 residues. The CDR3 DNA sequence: TGCAGCGTTGAAGGTATCCACGACAGGGACCAGAACACCGGGGAGCTGTTTTTT. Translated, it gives CSVEGIHDRDQNTGELFF.

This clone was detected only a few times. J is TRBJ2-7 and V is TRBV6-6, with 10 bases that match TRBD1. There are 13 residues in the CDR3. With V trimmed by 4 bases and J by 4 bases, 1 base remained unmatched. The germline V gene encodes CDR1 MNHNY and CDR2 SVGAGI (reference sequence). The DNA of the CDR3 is TGTGCCAGCAGTTGGGACAGGGGTTACGAGCAGTACTTC. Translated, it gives CASSWDRGYEQYF.